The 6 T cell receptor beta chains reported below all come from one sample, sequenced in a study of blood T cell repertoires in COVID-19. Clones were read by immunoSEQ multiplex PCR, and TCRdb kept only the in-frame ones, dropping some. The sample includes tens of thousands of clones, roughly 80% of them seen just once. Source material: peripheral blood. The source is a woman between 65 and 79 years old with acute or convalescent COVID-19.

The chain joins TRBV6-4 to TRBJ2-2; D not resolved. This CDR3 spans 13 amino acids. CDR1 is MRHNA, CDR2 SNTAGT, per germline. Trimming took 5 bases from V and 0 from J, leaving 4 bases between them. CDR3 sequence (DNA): TGTGCCAGCAGTTCCTCGAACACCGGGGAGCTGTTTTTT. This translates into CASSSSNTGELFF.

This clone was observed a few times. CDR3 in amino acids: CASSQDQGLLGSPLHF. The CDR3 DNA sequence: TGCGCCAGCAGCCAAGATCAGGGTCTATTGGGTTCACCCCTCCACTTT. The chain carries TRBV4-1 and TRBJ1-6, with D possibly matching TRBD1 (5 bases). V lost 0 bases, J lost 9 bases, and 15 bases lay in between. CDR3 length: 16 amino acids. From germline, CDR1 is MGHRA and CDR2 YSYEKL.

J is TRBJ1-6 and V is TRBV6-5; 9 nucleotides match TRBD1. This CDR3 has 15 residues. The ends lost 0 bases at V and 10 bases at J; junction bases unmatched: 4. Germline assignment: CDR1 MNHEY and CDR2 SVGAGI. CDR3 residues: CASSYSRTGDSPLHF. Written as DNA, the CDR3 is TGTGCCAGCAGTTACTCGAGGACAGGGGACTCACCCCTCCACTTT.

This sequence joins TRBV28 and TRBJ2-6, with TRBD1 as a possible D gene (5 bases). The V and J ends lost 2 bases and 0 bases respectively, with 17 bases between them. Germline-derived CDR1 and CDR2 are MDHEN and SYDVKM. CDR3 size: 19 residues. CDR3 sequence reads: CASSLKGLGRSSGANVLTF. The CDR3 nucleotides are TGTGCCAGCAGTTTAAAGGGGCTTGGACGGTCCTCTGGGGCCAACGTCCTGACTTTC.

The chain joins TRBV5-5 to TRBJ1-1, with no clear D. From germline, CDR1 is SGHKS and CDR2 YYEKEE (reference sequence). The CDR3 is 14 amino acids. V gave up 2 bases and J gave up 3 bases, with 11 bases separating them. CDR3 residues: CASSLRRADTEAFF. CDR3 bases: TGTGCCAGCAGCTTAAGGAGGGCGGACACTGAAGCTTTCTTT.

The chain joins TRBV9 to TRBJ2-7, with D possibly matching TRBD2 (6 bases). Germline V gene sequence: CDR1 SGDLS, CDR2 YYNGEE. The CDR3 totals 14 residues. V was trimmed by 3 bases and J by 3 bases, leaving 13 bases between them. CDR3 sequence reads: CASSGGGSGYEQYF. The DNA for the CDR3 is TGTGCCAGCAGCGGTGGAGGGAGCGGCTACGAGCAGTACTTC.